This entry concerns a single TCR beta chain. Antigen specificity is unknown. This entry is derived from a study of cytomegalovirus exposure and HLA in healthy donors. Study observations and caveats: Most observed TCR sequences were rare, whereas some public TCRs were detected in many donors. In vitro testing confirmed a few CMV-associated chains as specific for CMV antigens. The study labeled approximately 150 TCR beta chains cytomegalovirus-associated.

Libraries were prepared by immunoSEQ multiplex PCR; TCRdb keeps only in-frame clonotypes and omits some of them. The data show 100,000 to 150,000 clones, about 83% seen once. Germline CDR1 and CDR2: SQVTM and ANQGSEA. CDR3 length: 12 amino acids. V lost 3 bases to trimming and J lost 7 bases, with 12 bases between them. The donors belonged to the approximately 130-subject validation cohort, separate from the roughly 670-subject first cohort. The TCR originated in a man aged 18 to 29 in good health and CMV-seronegative. Sequenced: PBMCs. The chain joins TRBV29-1 to TRBJ2-5, with a possible D match to TRBD1 (6 bases). The DNA of the CDR3 is TGCAGCGTTGATCGGCAGGGGCTGACCCAGTACTTC. Its translation is CSVDRQGLTQYF.